This TCR beta chain was observed in a study of shared clonotypes between healthy human individuals. General study points: For sorted subsets, rarefaction showed incomplete sequencing despite large depth.

In regard to this clone: Its antigen is undetermined.

It was CD45RO-negative cells, positively selected for CCR7, that made up naive CD8 cells, with terminally differentiated effector memory CD45RA+ cells excluded. With 4 bases clipped from V and 0 bases from J, the junction kept 15 bases outside the gene matches. Germline lookup yields CDR1 SQVTM and CDR2 ANQGSEA. The CDR3 extends over 17 amino acids. Original analysis: Because ImmunoSEQ provided only junction sequences with no quality scores, the filtering differed. Using immunoSEQ multiplex PCR, the repertoire was profiled, and TCRdb retains in-frame clones only, with some absent. The DNA gave D and trimming, while V, J and clone size come from that table. The sample has about 650,000 clones, over 95% seen once.

This TCR was recovered from a woman aged 25 to 45 in good health. The specimen was naive CD8+ T cells sorted from blood. The rearrangement joins TRBV29-1 to TRBJ2-7, with 7 bases that match TRBD1. CDR3 DNA: TGCAGCGTTGGCGAGACAGGGTTAGTCGAGGCCTCCTACGAGCAGTACTTC. Translated: CSVGETGLVEASYEQYF.